These 18 T cell receptor beta chains were all obtained from the same sample, sequenced in a study of CD8 T cell repertoires and HIV-1 epitope variants. Using immunoSEQ multiplex PCR, the repertoire was profiled, and TCRdb retains in-frame clones only, with some absent. The sample has several thousand clones, about two thirds seen once; the top ten hold around 42%. These receptors' antigens are unknown. Input material: cultured CD8+ T cells derived from PBMCs. These receptors came from a male donor with HIV.

This clone was found a few times. The V gene is TRBV5-1, the J gene TRBJ2-3; 7 nucleotides match TRBD2. J was trimmed by 4 bases and V by 4 bases; bases with no gene match: 9. The length of the CDR3 is 15 residues. Germline V CDR1 and CDR2: SGHRS, YFSETQ. Here the CDR3 DNA reads TGCGCCAGCAGCGCCGGGACTACCGGTGCAGATACGCAGTATTTT. Translation: CASSAGTTGADTQYF. Using reference TRBV5-1 and TRBJ2-3 for the parts outside the CDR3, the full variable domain is KAGVTQTPRYLIKTRGQQVTLSCSPISGHRSVSWYQQTPGQGLQFLFEYFSETQRNKGNFPGRFSGRQFSNSRSEMNVSTLELGDSALYLCASSAGTTGADTQYFGPGTRLTVL.

This clone has just a few counts. The CDR3 is CASSLVEGYQHF. For the CDR3, the DNA is TGTGCCAGCAGCCTAGTTGAGGGTTACCAGCATTTT. The chain couples TRBV28 to TRBJ1-5; D not certain. The CDR3 is made up of 12 amino acids. V was clipped by 6 bases and J by 12 bases, with 15 bases between them. Germline CDR1 reads MDHEN; CDR2 reads SYDVKM. Full variable domain (outside the CDR3, taken from reference TRBV28 and TRBJ1-5): DVKVTQSSRYLVKRTGEKVFLECVQDMDHENMFWYRQDPGLGLRLIYFSYDVKMKEKGDIPEGYSVSREKKERFSLILESASTNQTSMYLCASSLVEGYQHFGDGTRLSIL.

This chain links TRBV18 with TRBJ2-5; no clear D gene. The CDR3 covers 11 residues. Trimming cost V 6 bases and J 0 bases, with 2 bases left between them. Germline lookup yields CDR1 KGHSH and CDR2 LQKENI. CDR3: CASSYQETQYF. The CDR3 bases are TGTGCCAGCTCGTACCAAGAGACCCAGTACTTC.

This chain connects TRBV9 to TRBJ2-3; 7 positions match TRBD1. V lost 0 bases, J lost 2 bases, and 0 bases stayed unmatched. Germline CDR1 is SGDLS and CDR2 is YYNGEE. The length of the CDR3 is 14 residues. DNA for the CDR3: TGTGCCAGCAGCGTAGAGGGGGCCACAGATACGCAGTATTTT. It codes for CASSVEGATDTQYF.

This sequence joins TRBV28 and TRBJ2-7; 11 nucleotides match TRBD2. V gave up 6 bases and J gave up 7 bases; unmatched junction bases: 11. The CDR3 spans 15 residues. From germline, CDR1 is MDHEN and CDR2 SYDVKM. The chain's CDR3 is CASSFPPSGRYEQYF. For the CDR3, the DNA is TGTGCCAGCAGCTTCCCTCCTAGCGGGAGGTATGAGCAGTACTTC.

This clone was seen only a few times. J is TRBJ2-7 and V is TRBV7-9; 10 positions match TRBD1. The V gene's germline CDR1 is SEHNR and CDR2 FQNEAQ (reference sequence). V was clipped by 3 bases and J by 12 bases; unmatched bases: 11. The CDR3 sequence is 14 residues long. The CDR3 DNA is TGTGCCAGCAGCTTGGACCGGGACAGGGGATCTGGGTACTTC. Protein sequence: CASSLDRDRGSGYF.

This clone ranks as medium-sized. This sequence joins TRBV7-2 and TRBJ2-3; 8 positions agree with TRBD1. The germline V gene has CDR1 SGHTA and CDR2 FQGNSA. The CDR3 sequence is 15 residues long. V lost 5 bases to trimming and J lost 2 bases; unmatched junction nucleotides: 6. As DNA, the CDR3 is TGTGCCAGCAGCCCAGGACAGGGCAACACAGATACGCAGTATTTT. Protein: CASSPGQGNTDTQYF. The variable domain in full, completed from reference TRBV7-2 and TRBJ2-3, reads GAGVSQSPSNKVTEKGKDVELRCDPISGHTALYWYRQSLGQGLEFLIYFQGNSAPDKSGLPSDRFSAERTGGSVSTLTIQRTQQEDSAVYLCASSPGQGNTDTQYFGPGTRLTVL.

The V call is TRBV5-1, the J call TRBJ2-7, with a weak D call TRBD1 (5 bases). The CDR3 length is 12 residues. Germline V gives CDR1 SGHRS, CDR2 YFSETQ. The V end was cut by 5 bases, the J end by 4 bases, with 10 bases between. As DNA, the CDR3 is TGCGCCAGCAGGCCTGACAGTTACGAGCAGTACTTC. This sequence encodes CASRPDSYEQYF.

This clone was seen more than once but under ten times. The chain is built from TRBV27 and TRBJ2-7; no reliable D call. V was cut by 3 bases and J by 12 bases, with 9 bases left in between. From germline, CDR1 is MNHEY and CDR2 SMNVEV (reference sequence). The CDR3 runs 10 residues. The CDR3 nucleotides are TGTGCCAGCAGTTTTGGGTTGGGGTACTTC. The encoded protein is CASSFGLGYF.

The rearrangement links TRBV7-3 to TRBJ1-2; 7 nucleotides match TRBD1. V was pared by 6 bases and J by 3 bases, with 4 bases of the junction left unmatched. Germline loops: CDR1 SGHTA, CDR2 FQGTGA. The CDR3 sequence is 13 residues long. Here the CDR3 reads CASRNTGDYGYTF. The CDR3 DNA is TGTGCCAGCAGGAACACAGGGGACTATGGCTACACCTTC.

The genes are TRBV4-1 and TRBJ2-1; tentatively, D is TRBD1 or TRBD2 (6 bases each). V was shortened by 2 bases and J by 4 bases, with 18 bases between the two germline ends. The CDR3 is 17 amino acids. Germline V gene sequence: CDR1 MGHRA, CDR2 YSYEKL. DNA of the CDR3: TGCGCCAGCAGCCAAATCGGGGGCCCGGGCATATACAATGAGCAGTTCTTC. This encodes CASSQIGGPGIYNEQFF.

The chain uses TRBV7-9 and TRBJ1-2, with D maybe TRBD1 (6 bases). From germline, CDR1 is SEHNR and CDR2 FQNEAQ (reference sequence). The CDR3 has 14 residues. V dropped 1 base and J dropped 6 bases, with 12 bases sitting between them. This CDR3 is CASSLGTGLDGYTF. CDR3 nucleotide sequence: TGTGCCAGCAGCTTAGGAACAGGGTTAGATGGCTACACCTTC.

The chain uses TRBV6-1 and TRBJ2-5; 11 positions match TRBD2. The germline gives CDR1 MNHNS, CDR2 SASEGT. CDR3 size: 19 residues. With V trimmed by 2 bases and J by 0 bases, 11 bases remained unmatched. The CDR3 DNA is TGTGCCAGCAGTGAAAAACTAGCGGGAGCGTTAGGGTACCAAGAGACCCAGTACTTC. Residues: CASSEKLAGALGYQETQYF.

This chain uses TRBV5-6 with TRBJ2-1; 8 bases align to TRBD2. Trimming removed 2 bases from V and 9 bases from J; junction bases left unmatched: 4. The length of the CDR3 is 13 residues. Germline-derived CDR1 and CDR2 are SGHDT and YYEEEE. As DNA, the CDR3 is TGTGCCAGCAGCTTAACGGCGGGAGGTGAGCAGTTCTTC. Amino acids: CASSLTAGGEQFF. The full variable domain, rest sourced from reference TRBV5-6 and TRBJ2-1, is DAGVTQSPTHLIKTRGQQVTLRCSPKSGHDTVSWYQQALGQGPQFIFQYYEEEERQRGNFPDRFSGHQFPNYSSELNVNALLLGDSALYLCASSLTAGGEQFFGPGTRLTVL.

V usage is TRBV7-9 and J usage is TRBJ1-1; D is perhaps TRBD1 (5 bases). CDR3 length: 13 amino acids. V lost 4 bases, J lost 7 bases, and 13 bases lay in between. Germline lookup yields CDR1 SEHNR and CDR2 FQNEAQ (reference sequence). CDR3 loop: CASSSGREGEAFF. CDR3 sequence (DNA): TGTGCCAGCAGCTCCGGCAGGGAAGGTGAAGCTTTCTTT.

V and J are TRBV2 and TRBJ2-5; D perhaps matches TRBD2 (5 bases). The CDR3 loop spans 13 amino acids. CDR1 is SNHLY and CDR2 is FYNNEI in the germline V gene. V was clipped by 6 bases and J by 2 bases, with 10 bases between them. The CDR3 coding sequence is TGTGCCAGCAGATTCACGGGACAAGAGACCCAGTACTTC. It translates to CASRFTGQETQYF.

This chain connects TRBV2 to TRBJ1-1; D ambiguous. CDR1 and CDR2 (germline): SNHLY, FYNNEI. V was cut by 6 bases and J by 14 bases, with 22 bases left in between. The CDR3 extends over 13 amino acids. The CDR3 spells CASRNSGKQLGFF. In DNA, the CDR3 is TGTGCCAGCAGGAATTCGGGGAAGCAACTGGGGTTCTTT. The entire variable domain, with the rest obtained from reference TRBV2 and TRBJ1-1, is as follows: EPEVTQTPSHQVTQMGQEVILRCVPISNHLYFYWYRQILGQKVEFLVSFYNNEISEKSEIFDDQFSVERPDGSNFTLKIRSTKLEDSAMYFCASRNSGKQLGFFGQGTRLTVV.

The sample holds a few counts of this clone. This chain links TRBV6-5 with TRBJ2-1; D uncertain. Germline V gene lookup returns CDR1 MNHEY and CDR2 SVGAGI. The CDR3 is 14 amino acids. Trimming cost V 4 bases and J 6 bases, with 13 bases left between them. The DNA for the CDR3 is TGTGCCAGCAGTTCCCTCGGCAGGTCCAATGAGCAGTTCTTC. Its translation is CASSSLGRSNEQFF.